These 29 T cell receptor beta chains were all obtained from the same sample, sequenced in a study of type 1 regulatory T cells. Via MiXCR, TCRdb re-called the reads, giving one row per CDR3 protein. The profile covers about 100,000 distinct CDR3 sequences, with 31% appearing a single time and about 2% taken by the ten largest. Source material: CD4+ T cells, either the whole sample or a sorted fraction (not recorded which). The receptors here all came from a human donor in good health.

The genes are TRBV29-1 and TRBJ2-7; 9 nucleotides align to TRBD1. V lost 2 bases, J lost 2 bases, and 4 bases stayed unmatched. Germline values: CDR1 SQVTM, CDR2 ANQGSEA. The CDR3 has 14 amino acids. This CDR3 is CSVESRDRAYEQYF. CDR3 DNA sequence: TGCAGCGTTGAATCCCGGGACAGGGCCTACGAGCAGTACTTC.

This clonotype was recorded a few times. V and J are TRBV5-1 and TRBJ2-5; 9 bases match TRBD2. V lost 2 bases and J lost 1; bases outside the gene matches: 3. Germline CDR1 reads SGHRS; CDR2 reads YFSETQ. This CDR3 is built from 15 residues. The CDR3 protein is CASSFSGRTQETQYF. For the CDR3, the DNA is TGCGCCAGCAGCTTCAGCGGGAGGACCCAAGAGACCCAGTACTTC.

The genes are TRBV12-3 or TRBV12-4 and TRBJ2-5; D is unresolved. Trimming stripped 4 bases from V and 2 bases from J, with 14 bases between. The CDR3 covers 15 residues. CDR3 sequence: CASSSGQYEQETQYF. The CDR3 bases are TGTGCCAGCAGTTCTGGGCAATACGAGCAAGAGACCCAGTACTTC.

This clonotype appeared a few times. J is TRBJ2-1 and V is TRBV5-1; a possible D gene is TRBD1 (5 bases). V lost 4 bases, J lost 3 bases, and 23 bases lay in between. CDR3 length equals 18 residues. Germline loops: CDR1 SGHRS, CDR2 YFSETQ. The CDR3 is CASSREPFRQPDYNEQFF. CDR3 nucleotides: TGCGCCAGCAGCAGGGAACCCTTCAGACAGCCTGACTACAATGAGCAGTTCTTC.

In this sample, this clonotype turned up a few times. This chain links TRBV3-1 with TRBJ2-7; TRBD2 aligns across 9 bases. This CDR3 region has 15 residues. The trim removed 3 bases at V and 2 bases at J, leaving 5 bases unmatched. Germline V gene sequence: CDR1 LGHDT, CDR2 YNNKEL (reference sequence). The CDR3 is CASSQTSGTTYEQYF. The CDR3, as DNA: TGTGCCAGCAGCCAGACTAGCGGAACTACCTACGAGCAGTACTTC.

The V and J genes are TRBV7-9 and TRBJ2-1; 11 positions match TRBD2. This CDR3 has 15 amino acids. The junction had 5 bases not matched to a gene; V was cut back by 1 base and J by 9 bases. Germline CDR1 is SEHNR and CDR2 is FQNEAQ (reference sequence). The chain's CDR3 is CASSLVTSGIGEQFF. The DNA of the CDR3 is TGTGCCAGCAGCTTAGTGACTAGCGGGATTGGTGAGCAGTTCTTC.

A few counts support this clonotype. The rearrangement links TRBV10-3 to TRBJ2-7; the match to TRBD1 covers 7 bases. The CDR3 totals 14 residues. Germline loops: CDR1 ENHRY, CDR2 SYGVKD. V was pared by 4 bases and J by 6 bases, with 9 bases of the junction left unmatched. As DNA, the CDR3 is TGTGCCATCAGTGCCCGGGACAGACCCTCCGAGCAGTACTTC. This gives the protein CAISARDRPSEQYF.

The J gene is TRBJ1-6, the V gene TRBV25-1, with 11 bases fitting TRBD1. J was trimmed by 11 bases and V by 10 bases; bases with no gene match: 7. The CDR3 contains 13 residues. Germline loops: CDR1 MGHDK, CDR2 SYGVNS. CDR3 coding DNA: TGTGCCACACACGGGACAGGGGGGACACCCCTCCACTTT. Translated, it gives CATHGTGGTPLHF. Full variable domain (missing parts from reference TRBV25-1 and TRBJ1-6): EADIYQTPRYLVIGTGKKITLECSQTMGHDKMYWYQQDPGMELHLIHYSYGVNSTEKGDLSSESTVSRIRTEHFPLTLESARPSHTSQYLCATHGTGGTPLHFGNGTRLTVT.

This rearrangement joins TRBV20-1 to TRBJ2-3, with D uncertain. Germline-derived CDR1 and CDR2 are DFQATT and SNEGSKA (reference sequence). The CDR3 has 14 amino acids. The V gene lost 3 bases and the J gene lost 2 bases, with 12 bases spanning the gap. CDR3 in amino acids: CSARVGELTDTQYF. CDR3 sequence (DNA): TGCAGTGCTAGGGTGGGCGAGCTCACAGATACGCAGTATTTT.

The CDR3 here is CASSLTSGRIYNEQFF. The DNA of the CDR3 is TGTGCCAGCAGCTTAACTAGCGGGAGAATTTACAATGAGCAGTTCTTC. This chain uses TRBV7-2 with TRBJ2-1; 11 bases agree with TRBD2. V gave up 2 bases and J gave up 4 bases; unmatched junction bases: 4. The CDR3 is 16 residues long. Germline CDR1 reads SGHTA; CDR2 reads FQGNSA. Full variable domain (missing parts from reference TRBV7-2 and TRBJ2-1): GAGVSQSPSNKVTEKGKDVELRCDPISGHTALYWYRQSLGQGLEFLIYFQGNSAPDKSGLPSDRFSAERTGGSVSTLTIQRTQQEDSAVYLCASSLTSGRIYNEQFFGPGTRLTVL.

The V gene is TRBV7-2, the J gene TRBJ2-7; 12 bases are a match to TRBD2. Germline V gene lookup returns CDR1 SGHTA and CDR2 FQGNSA. Germline trimming cut 5 bases from V and 4 bases from J; bases unmatched to any gene: 6. The CDR3 totals 15 residues. CDR3 bases: TGTGCCAGCAGCCCTAGCGGGAGGGCCTATTACGAGCAGTACTTC. Amino acids: CASSPSGRAYYEQYF.

The chain is built from TRBV5-1 and TRBJ1-5; D gene uncertain. Germline assignment: CDR1 SGHRS and CDR2 YFSETQ. The germline V and J ends were trimmed by 0 bases and 7 bases, with 11 bases remaining between them. This CDR3 is built from 14 residues. This CDR3 reads CASSLGGWEQPQHF. CDR3 sequence (DNA): TGCGCCAGCAGCTTGGGCGGGTGGGAACAGCCCCAGCATTTT.

The chain links TRBV12-3 or TRBV12-4 to TRBJ2-6, with 8 bases that match TRBD1. Trimming took 6 bases from V and 3 from J; bases not matched to a gene: 16. The CDR3 has 19 residues. The CDR3 nucleotides are TGTGCCAGCAGAATGCGACAGGGGACGACTGGGGGTGGGGCCAACGTCCTGACTTTC. Translated, it gives CASRMRQGTTGGGANVLTF.

In regard to this clonotype: A junction boundary mismatches the germline segment, possibly from a read error. This sequence joins TRBV2 and TRBJ2-2, with 9 bases matching TRBD2. This CDR3 is 14 amino acids long. Per the germline V gene, CDR1 is SNHLY and CDR2 is FYNNEI. CDR3 sequence: CASSRTSVSGGLFF. DNA for the CDR3: TGTGCCAGCAGTCGGACTAGCGTATCCGGGGGGCTGTTTTTT.

This clonotype occurred a few times. The V and J genes are TRBV5-5 and TRBJ2-3; 8 bases align to TRBD2. Germline assignment: CDR1 SGHKS and CDR2 YYEKEE (reference sequence). The CDR3 is 15 residues long. V dropped 7 bases and J dropped 1; count of bases not matched to a gene: 8. CDR3 nucleotides: TGTGCCAGCCAGATAGGAGCGGGAGGCACAGATACGCAGTATTTT. This encodes CASQIGAGGTDTQYF. The whole variable domain, filled in from reference TRBV5-5 and TRBJ2-3, reads DAGVTQSPTHLIKTRGQQVTLRCSPISGHKSVSWYQQVLGQGPQFIFQYYEKEERGRGNFPDRFSARQFPNYSSELNVNALLLGDSALYLCASQIGAGGTDTQYFGPGTRLTVL.

The chain links TRBV4-2 to TRBJ1-4; D remains ambiguous. The ends were cut back, 1 base at V and 5 bases at J, with 11 bases in the middle. CDR3 length: 15 amino acids. Per germline, CDR1 LGHNA and CDR2 YNFKEQ. CDR3 nucleotides: TGTGCCAGCAGCCAAGCACAAATGGCGAATGAAAAACTGTTTTTT. As protein: CASSQAQMANEKLFF.

V usage is TRBV4-3 and J usage is TRBJ2-7; the D gene is possibly TRBD2 (6 bases). The CDR3 length is 13 residues. Deletions cut 6 bases from V and 3 bases from J, with 12 bases between. CDR1 LGHNA and CDR2 YSLEER come from the germline V gene. The CDR3 here is CASSLGGNYEQYF. The CDR3 DNA reads TGCGCCAGCAGTTTGGGCGGGAACTACGAGCAGTACTTC.

The V and J genes are TRBV12-3 or TRBV12-4 and TRBJ1-4; TRBD1 aligns across 8 bases. This CDR3 has 14 residues. Trimming took 6 bases from V and 8 from J; bases not matched to a gene: 8. The CDR3 spells CASSAGQEREKLFF. CDR3 nucleotide sequence: TGTGCCAGCAGCGCGGGACAGGAACGCGAAAAACTGTTTTTT.

The chain combines TRBV15 with TRBJ1-2; the match to TRBD1 covers 8 bases. The length of the CDR3 is 12 residues. The V and J ends lost 3 bases and 8 bases, in that order; junction bases with no gene match: 2. Germline CDR1 LNHNV, CDR2 YYDKDF (reference sequence). CDR3 DNA: TGTGCCACCAGCAGGGACAGGGAGGGCTACACCTTC. Translated: CATSRDREGYTF.

This clonotype was picked up a small number of times. The rearrangement joins TRBV12-3 or TRBV12-4 to TRBJ2-2; D call uncertain. The V and J ends lost 8 bases and 7 bases respectively, with 8 bases between them. This CDR3 comprises 11 residues. The CDR3 loop reads CASLSYGELFF. The CDR3 region has the DNA TGTGCCAGCTTAAGTTACGGGGAGCTGTTTTTT.

The chain carries TRBV4-1 and TRBJ2-5, with 12 nucleotides matching TRBD2. The V and J ends lost 3 bases and 1 base, in that order; junction bases with no gene match: 9. This CDR3 has 18 amino acids. The germline V gene encodes CDR1 MGHRA and CDR2 YSYEKL. The CDR3 DNA follows: TGCGCCAGCAGCCAGGGGCTCGGACTAGCGGGATTCCAAGAGACCCAGTACTTC. Its protein is CASSQGLGLAGFQETQYF.

The V gene is TRBV7-2, the J gene TRBJ2-1; 12 bases align to TRBD2. Germline V lookup: CDR1 SGHTA, CDR2 FQGNSA. The CDR3 is 15 amino acids. J gave up 10 bases and V 3 bases, and 7 bases lay outside the gene matches. The chain's CDR3 is CASSLLASGRVEQFF. As DNA, the CDR3 is TGTGCCAGCAGCTTGCTGGCTAGCGGGAGGGTGGAGCAGTTCTTC.

This clonotype has just a few counts. The chain combines TRBV4-1 with TRBJ2-5; D may be TRBD2 (6 bases). The V and J ends lost 5 bases and 0 bases respectively, with 16 bases between them. This CDR3 region has 16 residues. In germline, CDR1 is MGHRA, CDR2 YSYEKL. The CDR3 sequence: CASSSTDSGDQETQYF. CDR3 DNA: TGCGCCAGCAGCTCAACGGATTCGGGGGACCAAGAGACCCAGTACTTC.

This rearrangement joins TRBV7-6 to TRBJ2-3; D is uncertain. Between the trimmed V and J ends, which lost 5 bases and 6 bases, there was a span of 9 bases. There are 12 residues in the CDR3. Per germline, CDR1 SGHVS and CDR2 FNYEAQ. The CDR3 DNA follows: TGTGCCAGCAGCCAGACTGCGGATACGCAGTATTTT. This sequence encodes CASSQTADTQYF.

The chain employs TRBV5-4 and TRBJ2-5; D is ambiguous. The CDR3 contains 12 residues. V was trimmed by 1 base and J by 1 base, leaving 2 bases between them. Germline assignment: CDR1 SGHNT and CDR2 YYREEE (reference sequence). The CDR3 reads CASSLPQETQYF. The DNA of the CDR3 is TGTGCCAGCAGCTTGCCCCAAGAGACCCAGTACTTC.

The chain combines TRBV30 with TRBJ2-1, with 10 bases lining up with TRBD2. V was clipped by 5 bases and J by 8 bases; unmatched bases: 9. Looked up from germline, CDR1 is GTSNPN and CDR2 is SVGIG (reference sequence). CDR3 length: 14 amino acids. The CDR3 reads CAWRPSGSLDEQFF. Written as DNA, the CDR3 is TGTGCCTGGCGTCCTAGCGGGAGTTTAGATGAGCAGTTCTTC.

This chain links TRBV15 with TRBJ1-1; 10 bases fit TRBD1. This CDR3 has 15 residues. Trimming took 1 base from V and 6 from J; bases not matched to a gene: 5. Germline lookup yields CDR1 LNHNV and CDR2 YYDKDF (reference sequence). The CDR3 region is CATSRAGTGVPEAFF. Here the CDR3 DNA reads TGTGCCACCAGCAGAGCCGGGACAGGGGTTCCTGAAGCTTTCTTT.

The chain combines TRBV2 with TRBJ1-5, with D maybe TRBD1 (5 bases). Germline V gene sequence: CDR1 SNHLY, CDR2 FYNNEI. The V and J ends lost 4 bases and 6 bases respectively, with 10 bases between them. The CDR3 loop spans 13 amino acids. CDR3 protein: CASSGMGRQPQHF. The CDR3 bases are TGTGCCAGCAGTGGGATGGGGCGTCAGCCCCAGCATTTT. Full variable domain (rest looked up from reference TRBV2 and TRBJ1-5): EPEVTQTPSHQVTQMGQEVILRCVPISNHLYFYWYRQILGQKVEFLVSFYNNEISEKSEIFDDQFSVERPDGSNFTLKIRSTKLEDSAMYFCASSGMGRQPQHFGDGTRLSIL.

CDR3 DNA: TGTGCCAGCAGGCCTCCTAGCACAGATACGCAGTATTTT. This sequence encodes CASRPPSTDTQYF. V gene TRBV12-3 or TRBV12-4 combines with J gene TRBJ2-3, with D unclear. The germline V and J ends were trimmed by 6 bases and 0 bases, with 7 bases remaining between them. The CDR3 spans 13 residues.